This T cell receptor (beta chain) was captured in a study of naive and memory T cell subsets (dated by TCRdb to the late 2010s). Some background on the complete study: An open-source, UMI-based TCR alpha and beta sequencing pipeline was applied to sorted naive and memory peripheral blood T cell subsets. IgG serology results and the functional CMV T cell responses were in complete agreement. RNA was DNase-treated and reverse transcribed with TCR constant-region primers, mostly using SuperScript III. The study at large found these results: RNA-based TCR counts may be influenced by expression changes linked to T cell activation and differentiation. After error correction, only a single occurrence was seen for over 85% of naive TCR sequences, so much steeper abundance distributions were produced than in memory subsets. Each clonotype was defined as a single alpha or beta chain sequence rather than as a paired alpha/beta receptor. TCR abundance followed a power law whose exponent differed between naive and memory subsets but was consistent across the three individuals. In both CD4 and CD8 cells, a rise in Gini index and a fall in Shannon and inverse Simpson diversity were observed from naive through CM, EM and EMRA. No ground truth was available to validate the repertoire findings for the naive and memory subsets.

From the second PCR step onward, the TCR alpha chain libraries and the TCR beta chain libraries were amplified separately. To determine each donor's CMV status, fresh PBMCs were stimulated overnight with CMV viral lysate, and IFNgamma production from CD4+ T cells was then assessed. Miltenyi beads were used first to positively select CD4 T cells, and CD8 T cells were then positively selected from the CD4-negative fraction. Cells were stained for CD3, CD4, CD8, CD45RA, CD27 and a live/dead dye and were sorted on a BD Aria II into four subsets based on CD45RA and CD27. Blood was obtained from three healthy volunteers, and the blood from each volunteer was fractionated into CD4 and CD8 T cells and subsequently into four differentiation subsets. Roughly 0.12 L of peripheral blood was taken from each donor, and PBMC were separated by density-gradient centrifugation on Ficoll-Paque PLUS. Sorted cells were lysed in RLT buffer, after which RNA was extracted using a Qiagen RNeasy kit and stored at -80 degrees C.

Libraries came from UMI-ligation and nested PCR. An equimolar mix of two oligonucleotides covering both TRBC1 and TRBC2 was used as the beta constant-region primer. Four rounds of PCR were used to amplify ligated cDNA, with nested alpha and beta constant-region primers being used together with the SP2 primer. A single-stranded oligonucleotide carrying the SP2 primer and a 12-nucleotide UMI was ligated to the 3' end of the cDNA by T4 RNA ligase 1. Incubation of the ligation reaction lasted about 19-24 hours at 16 degrees C. PCR2 was typically performed as a SYBR Green qPCR and was stopped at a predetermined threshold so that over-amplification was prevented. Apart from the first purification, every purification step used Agencourt AMPure XP magnetic beads. Library amounts were measured by Qubit and library quality was assessed on a TapeStation, where the main peak was expected at around 650 bp. The pooled libraries were sequenced on an Illumina MiSeq using v2 2x251 paired-end kits, which usually yielded roughly 0.95-2.2 million reads per sample. Each sample library was pooled at roughly 4 nM, and roughly 5-8% PhiX was included to improve cluster recognition. Per the original workflow: Using tag matching that tolerated one base-pair mismatch, Decombinator assigned V and J genes to FASTQ reads that had been processed by Demultiplexor. Collapsinator relied on UMIs to fix sequencing errors as well as frequency errors caused by PCR heterogeneity. CDR3Translator translated TCRs and extracted CDR3s from the conserved cysteine to the FGXG phenylalanine, flagging non-productive sequences. Repertoires were subsampled to equal numbers of UMI-defined TCRs before Gini, Shannon entropy and inverse Simpson indices were calculated. Within the linear range, a power law was fitted to clonotype abundance distributions using maximum likelihood. On one naive CD8 sample, the pipeline and MIGEC gave similar UMI counts, unique TCR numbers and clonal distributions. The repertoires were searched for several thousand CMV-associated CDR3 sequences that had been compiled from VDJdb and a published dataset. TCRdb reprocessed the public reads (quality trimming at Q25 with fastp, clone calling with MiXCR) and kept in-frame beta chains. Rows with a matching CDR3 protein are joined into one entry that keeps the most common DNA and genes. For this entry, the V and J calls and clone size follow TCRdb and not the study's own pipeline. This sample lists roughly 24,000 distinct CDR3 sequences; 7% to 9% were detected once. 22% of the sample is in the top ten clones.

In regard to this clonotype: The clone's antigen remains unknown. The sample holds no much larger clone one base away, and base qualities are not on file.

Material: central memory CD8+ T cells from blood. Interpreted using the paper, the cell subset or site label stands for: central memory, CD45RA- CD27+. The source is a human donor in good health.

The bases read TGCGCCAGCAGCCAAGAGCCGGGGGTCTACAATGAGCAGTTCTTC. Translation gives CASSQEPGVYNEQFF. Here the chain combines TRBV4-3 and TRBJ2-1, and possibly TRBD2, on 6 matching bases. V loses 0 bases of germline sequence and J loses 3 bases, and the interval between the two ends is 9 bases. The CDR3 runs 15 amino acids, cysteine and phenylalanine included. The only DNA kept is the CDR3, 45 bases in frame from the first base. The germline V gene provides CDR1 LGHNA and CDR2 YSLEER.